These 31 T cell receptor beta chains were all obtained from the same sample, sequenced in a study of shared T cell receptors in the human thymus. TCRdb keeps only in-frame clones here, not all; method: immunoSEQ multiplex PCR. Of hundreds of thousands of clones detected, 87% appear once; the ten largest clones hold 0.0094%. The sample was also linked to a second study, of human thymus T cells.

The sample taken for sequencing was thymocytes. Receptors originate from a boy under two years old with a congenital heart defect.

The chain is built from TRBV30 and TRBJ1-5; D might be TRBD1 (6 bases). This CDR3 is 14 amino acids long. The germline V gene encodes CDR1 GTSNPN and CDR2 SVGIG (reference sequence). V was shortened by 0 bases and J by 5 bases, with 11 bases between the two germline ends. DNA for the CDR3: TGTGCCTGGAGTGTCGAACAGGGAGATCAGCCCCAGCATTTT. It specifies CAWSVEQGDQPQHF.

This chain links TRBV5-6 with TRBJ2-5; TRBD2 matches 7 bases. The ends lost 0 bases at V and 5 bases at J; junction bases unmatched: 13. The CDR3 length is 17 residues. CDR1 and CDR2 from the germline V gene are SGHDT and YYEEEE. CDR3 sequence reads: CASSLARLRENGETQYF. DNA of the CDR3: TGTGCCAGCAGCTTGGCCAGGTTGCGGGAGAACGGCGAGACCCAGTACTTC. The full variable domain, its missing parts supplied by reference TRBV5-6 and TRBJ2-5, is DAGVTQSPTHLIKTRGQQVTLRCSPKSGHDTVSWYQQALGQGPQFIFQYYEEEERQRGNFPDRFSGHQFPNYSSELNVNALLLGDSALYLCASSLARLRENGETQYFGPGTRLLVL.

The V gene is TRBV6-5, the J gene TRBJ2-1; 8 bases fit TRBD1. Trimming cost V 0 bases and J 2 bases; bases outside gene matches: 0. The CDR3 contains 15 residues. Germline CDR1 and CDR2: MNHEY and SVGAGI. CDR3 amino acids: CASSYSDRAYNEQFF. The CDR3 DNA reads as TGTGCCAGCAGTTACTCGGACAGGGCCTACAATGAGCAGTTCTTC.

V gene TRBV7-2 combines with J gene TRBJ2-3; TRBD2 aligns across 16 bases. Trimming took 4 bases from V and 4 from J; bases not matched to a gene: 2. From germline, CDR1 is SGHTA and CDR2 FQGNSA. The CDR3 loop spans 16 amino acids. CDR3 in amino acids: CASSSGLAGGPDTQYF. CDR3 DNA: TGTGCCAGCAGCTCGGGACTAGCGGGAGGGCCAGATACGCAGTATTTT.

About this clone: In this CDR3 the conserved last residue, phenylalanine or tryptophan, is missing, so a read error is likely. The genes are TRBV6-5 and TRBJ1-1; 9 bases align to TRBD1. The CDR3 sequence is 14 residues long. Trimming took 5 bases from V and 1 from J; bases not matched to a gene: 2. Germline V gene lookup returns CDR1 MNHEY and CDR2 SVGAGI. This chain's CDR3 is CASSKGQGNTEAFL. DNA of the CDR3: TGTGCCAGCAGTAAGGGACAGGGGAACACTGAAGCTTTCCTT.

This rearrangement joins TRBV25-1 to TRBJ1-2; 7 positions agree with TRBD1. Germline assignment: CDR1 MGHDK and CDR2 SYGVNS. The CDR3 loop spans 14 amino acids. The V gene end was trimmed by 2 bases and the J gene end by 7 bases; junction bases not matched to a gene: 7. The CDR3 here is CASSESGGGPGYTF. CDR3 coding DNA: TGTGCCAGCAGTGAAAGTGGAGGGGGCCCTGGCTACACCTTC.

The chain is built from TRBV28 and TRBJ1-1, with 8 bases fitting TRBD1. With 4 bases clipped from V and 8 bases from J, the junction kept 9 bases outside the gene matches. Germline V gene sequence: CDR1 MDHEN, CDR2 SYDVKM. The CDR3 consists of 14 residues. The CDR3 is CASSSGYRGKEAFF. The CDR3 DNA reads as TGTGCCAGCAGTTCCGGCTACAGGGGGAAAGAAGCTTTCTTT.

V and J are TRBV5-4 and TRBJ2-5, with 7 nucleotides matching TRBD2. Germline CDR1 reads SGHNT; CDR2 reads YYREEE (reference sequence). CDR3 length: 16 residues. The trim removed 4 bases at V and 4 bases at J, leaving 13 bases unmatched. The DNA for the CDR3 is TGTGCCAGCAGCCATTCTGAGTCGACTAGCCCAGAGACCCAGTACTTC. Encoded protein: CASSHSESTSPETQYF.

This chain joins TRBV29-1 and TRBJ2-7, with TRBD1 matching 9 bases. V lost 5 bases and J lost 5; bases outside the gene matches: 19. The CDR3 runs to 17 residues. CDR1 is SQVTM and CDR2 is ANQGSEA in the germline V gene. The CDR3 DNA follows: TGCAGCGTTTTCGCACGATCCGGGACAGGGAAGCGGAACGAGCAGTACTTC. Translation: CSVFARSGTGKRNEQYF.

The V and J genes are TRBV5-6 and TRBJ1-3; D gene uncertain. V was cut by 0 bases and J by 0 bases, with 10 bases left in between. The germline V gene has CDR1 SGHDT and CDR2 YYEEEE. This CDR3 region has 16 residues. This CDR3 reads CASSLEAGCSGNTIYF. CDR3 coding DNA: TGTGCCAGCAGCTTGGAGGCGGGGTGCTCTGGAAACACCATATATTTT. Full variable domain (missing parts from reference TRBV5-6 and TRBJ1-3): DAGVTQSPTHLIKTRGQQVTLRCSPKSGHDTVSWYQQALGQGPQFIFQYYEEEERQRGNFPDRFSGHQFPNYSSELNVNALLLGDSALYLCASSLEAGCSGNTIYFGEGSWLTVV.

The chain combines TRBV5-1 with TRBJ2-2, with D possibly being TRBD2 (7 bases). With 0 bases removed from V and 1 base from J, the gap between germline ends came to 19 bases. Germline V CDR1 and CDR2: SGHRS, YFSETQ. This CDR3 region has 19 residues. This chain's CDR3 is CASSLVLRWGGQNTGELFF. For the CDR3, the DNA is TGCGCCAGCAGCTTGGTCCTTCGCTGGGGGGGGCAGAACACCGGGGAGCTGTTTTTT. Filled out from reference TRBV5-1 and TRBJ2-2, the complete variable domain reads KAGVTQTPRYLIKTRGQQVTLSCSPISGHRSVSWYQQTPGQGLQFLFEYFSETQRNKGNFPGRFSGRQFSNSRSEMNVSTLELGDSALYLCASSLVLRWGGQNTGELFFGEGSRLTVL.

The rearrangement links TRBV5-1 to TRBJ2-7; 7 bases fit TRBD1. J gave up 7 bases and V 4 bases, and 14 bases lay outside the gene matches. This CDR3 is built from 15 residues. Germline V gene sequence: CDR1 SGHRS, CDR2 YFSETQ. For the CDR3, the DNA is TGCGCCAGCAGCGCCTACAGGGGTCCTGTAGAGGAGCAGTACTTC. Translated, it gives CASSAYRGPVEEQYF.

This sequence joins TRBV30 and TRBJ2-5; perhaps TRBD1 as D (5 bases). V gave up 2 bases and J gave up 2 bases, with 12 bases separating them. The CDR3 is 14 residues long. Germline loops: CDR1 GTSNPN, CDR2 SVGIG (reference sequence). CDR3: CAWSPRNRQETQYF. The CDR3 DNA reads as TGTGCCTGGAGTCCCCGGAACAGGCAAGAGACCCAGTACTTC.

The rearrangement joins TRBV7-2 to TRBJ2-2; 10 bases fit TRBD2. The germline gives CDR1 SGHTA, CDR2 FQGNSA. The V segment lost 1 base and the J segment 3 bases; nucleotides outside the gene matches: 11. The CDR3 is made up of 19 amino acids. CDR3 region: CASSLGPSSSGRDTGELFF. In DNA form, the CDR3 reads TGTGCCAGCAGCTTAGGACCTTCGTCGAGCGGGAGGGACACCGGGGAGCTGTTTTTT. Filled out from reference TRBV7-2 and TRBJ2-2, the complete variable domain reads GAGVSQSPSNKVTEKGKDVELRCDPISGHTALYWYRQSLGQGLEFLIYFQGNSAPDKSGLPSDRFSAERTGGSVSTLTIQRTQQEDSAVYLCASSLGPSSSGRDTGELFFGEGSRLTVL.

CDR3: CASRPADRINQPQHF. CDR3 bases: TGTGCCAGCAGGCCTGCGGACAGGATCAATCAGCCCCAGCATTTT. V usage is TRBV5-8 and J usage is TRBJ1-5; 7 bases are shared with TRBD1. This CDR3 has 15 amino acids. V was pared by 5 bases and J by 3 bases, with 8 bases of the junction left unmatched. Germline loops: CDR1 SGHTS, CDR2 YDEGEE.

V and J are TRBV28 and TRBJ2-7, with 7 bases matching TRBD2. CDR3 length: 15 residues. V was pared by 6 bases and J by 7 bases, with 15 bases of the junction left unmatched. The germline V gene has CDR1 MDHEN and CDR2 SYDVKM. The CDR3 is CASSSRLAVRLEQYF. In nucleotides, the CDR3 is TGTGCCAGCAGCTCGAGACTAGCCGTTAGGTTGGAGCAGTACTTC.

The genes are TRBV28 and TRBJ2-7, with TRBD2 matching over 8 bases. Germline V CDR1 and CDR2: MDHEN, SYDVKM. The V segment lost 3 bases and the J segment 6 bases; nucleotides outside the gene matches: 4. This CDR3 spans 13 amino acids. The CDR3 bases are TGTGCCAGCAGTTTCCGGGAGGGCCCCGAGCAGTACTTC. Its translation: CASSFREGPEQYF.

V usage is TRBV9 and J usage is TRBJ2-2, with 7 bases lining up with TRBD2. V lost 0 bases and J lost 4; bases outside the gene matches: 3. The CDR3 has 15 residues. CDR1 is SGDLS, CDR2 YYNGEE, per germline. The CDR3 loop reads CASSVGLASTGELFF. The CDR3 region has the DNA TGTGCCAGCAGCGTAGGACTAGCTTCCACCGGGGAGCTGTTTTTT.

Turning to this clone: Distinct nucleotide sequences in the sample also encode this CDR3. The rearrangement joins TRBV7-9 to TRBJ1-5, with D perhaps matching TRBD1 (5 bases). V lost 1 base and J lost 6, with 7 bases in between. Germline V gene lookup returns CDR1 SEHNR and CDR2 FQNEAQ (reference sequence). The CDR3 runs to 13 residues. The CDR3 here is CASSLGGGQPQHF. The CDR3 nucleotides read TGTGCCAGCAGCTTAGGGGGGGGTCAGCCCCAGCATTTT. Supplemented by reference TRBV7-9 and TRBJ1-5, the full variable domain reads DTGVSQNPRHKITKRGQNVTFRCDPISEHNRLYWYRQTLGQGPEFLTYFQNEAQLEKSRLLSDRFSAERPKGSFSTLEIQRTEQGDSAMYLCASSLGGGQPQHFGDGTRLSIL.

The V and J genes are TRBV2 and TRBJ2-5, with D maybe TRBD1 (5 bases). The CDR3 covers 13 residues. The V end lost 6 bases, the J end lost 1 base, and 9 bases lay between the germline ends. Germline V CDR1 and CDR2: SNHLY, FYNNEI. CDR3 sequence reads: CASRETAQETQYF. The DNA for the CDR3 is TGTGCCAGCAGAGAGACAGCCCAAGAGACCCAGTACTTC.

CDR3 DNA sequence: TGCGCCAGCAAGCCCTTAGCGGGGGGCACAGATACGCAGTATTTT. Translated: CASKPLAGGTDTQYF. The chain combines TRBV5-1 with TRBJ2-3; 9 bases agree with TRBD2. Germline assignment: CDR1 SGHRS and CDR2 YFSETQ. V gave up 6 bases and J gave up 1 base; unmatched junction bases: 6. This CDR3 is 15 amino acids long.

The chain recombines TRBV12-5 with TRBJ2-1, with TRBD2 as a possible D gene (5 bases). CDR3 length: 15 residues. Germline CDR1 and CDR2: LGHNT and FRNRAP. V was pared by 0 bases and J by 7 bases, with 13 bases between. DNA for the CDR3: TGTGCTAGTGGTTTGGTAAAAGGCCGGACTAATGAGCAGTTCTTC. The encoded protein is CASGLVKGRTNEQFF.

The chain recombines TRBV27 with TRBJ2-7, with D perhaps TRBD2 (6 bases). CDR1 MNHEY and CDR2 SMNVEV come from the germline V gene (reference sequence). This CDR3 is built from 13 residues. V was clipped by 3 bases and J by 6 bases, with 12 bases between them. The CDR3 loop reads CASSLDRRGEQYF. The CDR3 DNA is TGTGCCAGCAGTTTGGACCGGCGGGGCGAGCAGTACTTC.

This clone was counted once. The chain has TRBV7-9 and TRBJ2-2, with 8 bases aligning to TRBD1. This CDR3 is built from 16 residues. CDR1 is SEHNR, CDR2 FQNEAQ, per germline (reference sequence). The V segment lost 5 bases and the J segment 1 base; nucleotides outside the gene matches: 6. CDR3 residues: CASSGRTGRNTGELFF. In DNA form, the CDR3 reads TGTGCCAGCAGCGGGAGGACAGGGCGGAACACCGGGGAGCTGTTTTTT. Complete variable domain (other parts from reference TRBV7-9 and TRBJ2-2): DTGVSQNPRHKITKRGQNVTFRCDPISEHNRLYWYRQTLGQGPEFLTYFQNEAQLEKSRLLSDRFSAERPKGSFSTLEIQRTEQGDSAMYLCASSGRTGRNTGELFFGEGSRLTVL.

The V and J genes are TRBV5-1 and TRBJ2-7, with TRBD1 matching 11 bases. Germline V gene lookup returns CDR1 SGHRS and CDR2 YFSETQ. The CDR3 covers 16 residues. J lost 6 bases, V lost 3 bases, and 11 bases had no gene match. For the CDR3, the DNA is TGCGCCAGCAGCTCTACCGGGACAGGGGGACCCAGCGAGCAGTACTTC. This gives the protein CASSSTGTGGPSEQYF.

The V call is TRBV6-5, the J call TRBJ2-1; D unresolved. The germline V gene has CDR1 MNHEY and CDR2 SVGAGI. The CDR3 has 15 amino acids. Trimming stripped 6 bases from V and 4 bases from J, with 16 bases between. Here the CDR3 reads CASSKSRTRYNEQFF. The CDR3 nucleotides read TGTGCCAGCAGCAAATCCCGCACCAGATACAATGAGCAGTTCTTC.

This rearrangement joins TRBV27 to TRBJ2-7; 9 nucleotides agree with TRBD1. From germline, CDR1 is MNHEY and CDR2 SMNVEV (reference sequence). The CDR3 is 15 residues long. Germline trimming cut 3 bases from V and 0 bases from J; bases unmatched to any gene: 3. This chain's CDR3 is CASSFGDRASYEQYF. The CDR3 coding sequence is TGTGCCAGCAGTTTTGGGGACAGGGCCTCCTACGAGCAGTACTTC.

The chain uses TRBV27 and TRBJ2-7; 8 positions match TRBD1. Germline values: CDR1 MNHEY, CDR2 SMNVEV (reference sequence). The CDR3 extends over 14 amino acids. The ends lost 6 bases at V and 5 bases at J; junction bases unmatched: 9. DNA for the CDR3: TGTGCCAGCAGCCCAACGCAGGGGGCCCACGAGCAGTACTTC. This translates into CASSPTQGAHEQYF.

The chain employs TRBV4-3 and TRBJ2-7, with a possible D match to TRBD2 (6 bases). Germline values: CDR1 LGHNA, CDR2 YSLEER. The CDR3 contains 15 residues. Trimming shortened V by 3 bases and J by 2 bases, and 14 bases separated the two germline ends. CDR3: CASSHHRDSTYEQYF. The DNA of the CDR3 is TGCGCCAGCAGCCATCACCGGGACTCAACCTACGAGCAGTACTTC.

The rearrangement links TRBV7-9 to TRBJ1-2; TRBD1 is a possible D gene (6 bases). The germline gives CDR1 SEHNR, CDR2 FQNEAQ (reference sequence). Trimming pared 5 bases from V and 7 bases from J, leaving 23 bases between. The CDR3 extends over 16 amino acids. This chain's CDR3 is CASSAAQTSGDGGYTF. The CDR3 nucleotides are TGTGCCAGCAGCGCAGCCCAGACTTCAGGGGATGGTGGCTACACCTTC.

This chain links TRBV7-2 with TRBJ2-7; TRBD2 matches at 7 bases. The CDR3 runs to 16 residues. Losses at the gene ends were 5 bases for V and 0 bases for J; bases not matched to a gene: 10. Germline V gives CDR1 SGHTA, CDR2 FQGNSA. This chain's CDR3 is CASSPPGGGLSYEQYF. CDR3 bases: TGTGCCAGCAGCCCCCCGGGCGGGGGACTCTCCTACGAGCAGTACTTC.